Presented here are 6 T cell receptor beta chains from one specimen sequenced in a study of blood T cells in healthy people across ages. It was with a sample-barcoded 5' primer and a J-beta primer mix that a second PCR of about 6 to 12 cycles was run. TCRdb used MiXCR to reprocess the 5' RACE reads, holding one entry per CDR3 protein. The table shows about 830,000 distinct CDR3 sequences, with approximately 65% occurring only once. The sequencing input was blood. The receptor set was obtained from a man between 25 and 39 years old in good health.

The V gene is TRBV12-3 or TRBV12-4, the J gene TRBJ2-3; possible D gene TRBD2, 6 bases. Trimming stripped 7 bases from V and 1 base from J, with 12 bases between. There are 14 residues in the CDR3. The CDR3 coding sequence is TGTGCCAGCAATCGGGAGCGGCGCACAGATACGCAGTATTTT. Protein product: CASNRERRTDTQYF.

The chain has TRBV6-1 and TRBJ1-2; D ambiguous. V lost 0 bases and J lost 4, with 9 bases in between. Germline V gene sequence: CDR1 MNHNS, CDR2 SASEGT. The CDR3 spans 14 residues. The CDR3 is CASSEAPDTYGYTF. The DNA for the CDR3 is TGTGCCAGCAGTGAAGCACCTGACACCTATGGCTACACCTTC.

The V gene is TRBV28, the J gene TRBJ2-7; D may be TRBD2 (6 bases). This CDR3 comprises 17 residues. Germline values: CDR1 MDHEN, CDR2 SYDVKM. Trimming cost V 2 bases and J 0 bases, with 17 bases left between them. The CDR3 coding sequence is TGTGCCAGCAGTTTACGAGGGGCGGAGGGCGCCTCCTACGAGCAGTACTTC. It yields the protein CASSLRGAEGASYEQYF.

The rearrangement uses TRBV4-1 and TRBJ2-3; 8 positions match TRBD1. The ends lost 2 bases at V and 1 base at J; junction bases unmatched: 8. The CDR3 contains 17 residues. The germline gives CDR1 MGHRA, CDR2 YSYEKL. In DNA form, the CDR3 reads TGCGCCAGCAGCCAATATTTGACAGGGGACCGCACAGATACGCAGTATTTT. This codes for CASSQYLTGDRTDTQYF.

This clonotype was counted only a few times. The chain carries TRBV12-3 or TRBV12-4 and TRBJ2-7; either TRBD1 or TRBD2 may supply D (5 bases each). CDR3 size: 14 residues. V lost 6 bases, J lost 4 bases, and 16 bases lay in between. CDR3 bases: TGTGCCAGCAGCCCCCCGGGGCCTGGGTACGAGCAGTACTTC. Protein sequence: CASSPPGPGYEQYF.

The V gene is TRBV6-6, the J gene TRBJ1-2, with D maybe TRBD1 (6 bases). Looked up from germline, CDR1 is MNHNY and CDR2 is SVGAGI (reference sequence). This CDR3 contains 14 residues. The V end was cut by 2 bases, the J end by 7 bases, with 14 bases between. DNA for the CDR3: TGTGCCAGCAGTTACAAGTCAGGGGCCTTTGGCTACACCTTC. This gives the protein CASSYKSGAFGYTF.